This T cell receptor (beta chain) was sequenced in a study of shared clonotypes between healthy human individuals. The authors loaded around 220 ng DNA, 30,000 to 35,000 T cell genomes, into sorted-subset replicate PCRs. Original data processing: Filtering differed, since immunoSEQ gave only junction sequences and no quality scores. Profiled with immunoSEQ multiplex PCR; TCRdb holds only in-frame clones, not every one. V, J and clone size reflect that table, while D and trimming were determined from the DNA. This table holds about 2.5 million clones, under 95% found once. CDR1 LGHNA and CDR2 YNFKEQ come from the germline V gene. CDR3 length: 16 residues. V was trimmed by 0 bases and J by 4 bases, leaving 13 bases between them.

This sequence joins TRBV4-2 and TRBJ2-1, with D uncertain. The sample taken for sequencing was naive CD4+ T cells from PBMCs. Subset given: CD45RA+ positively selected. The TCR comes from a young man in good health. Some clones in this sample may be carry-over from other donors' samples. CDR3 residues: CASSQDHGVGYNEQFF. The CDR3 nucleotides read TGTGCCAGCAGCCAAGATCATGGAGTGGGTTACAATGAGCAGTTCTTC.